Each of the 30 T cell receptor beta chains below was sequenced from the same sample in a study of cytomegalovirus exposure and HLA in healthy donors (dated 2017 in TCRdb). The library was prepared using the immunoSEQ multiplex PCR assay. The multiplex PCR relied on a mix of 60 forward primers for TCR Vbeta segments and 13 reverse primers for TCR Jbeta segments. This immuneACCESS table, as held by TCRdb, lists in-frame sequences with V and J called but not all clones. Of the missing ones, under half trace to an unresolved V gene in checked studies; the others have no known cause. For this sample the table gives roughly 180,000 clones, of which around a tenth were detected only once. 1% to 1.5% of the sample is taken by the ten largest. The sample comprised PBMCs. These receptor sequences come from a woman aged 30 to 39 in good health and CMV-seropositive.

This clone was seen only a few times. The V gene is TRBV30, the J gene TRBJ1-5; D possibly corresponds to TRBD1 (6 bases). The CDR3 has 12 residues. Trimming removed 3 bases at V and 6 bases at J, with 9 bases between. In germline, CDR1 is GTSNPN, CDR2 SVGIG (reference sequence). The CDR3 nucleotides read TGTGCCTGGAGGGGGGCCACTCAGCCCCAGCATTTT. Its protein product is CAWRGATQPQHF.

The rearrangement joins TRBV10-3 to TRBJ1-1; a weak D match, TRBD1 (5 bases). Per the germline V gene, CDR1 is ENHRY and CDR2 is SYGVKD. V gave up 10 bases and J gave up 4 bases, with 16 bases separating them. The CDR3 covers 13 residues. CDR3 residues: CATRDSLSTEAFF. CDR3 DNA sequence: TGTGCCACCAGAGACAGTTTGAGCACTGAAGCTTTCTTT.

The rearrangement uses TRBV5-1 and TRBJ2-2, with 7 bases aligning to TRBD2. The germline V gene encodes CDR1 SGHRS and CDR2 YFSETQ. The CDR3 loop spans 17 amino acids. V gave up 4 bases and J gave up 0 bases; unmatched junction bases: 9. The CDR3 DNA sequence: TGCGCCAGCAGCCCCATTGGGGGGGACCCGAACACCGGGGAGCTGTTTTTT. Translation: CASSPIGGDPNTGELFF.

This clone came up a few times. V and J are TRBV5-4 and TRBJ1-1, with TRBD1 matching over 8 bases. V lost 4 bases to trimming and J lost 5 bases; unmatched junction nucleotides: 4. Germline CDR1 and CDR2: SGHNT and YYREEE (reference sequence). This CDR3 spans 13 amino acids. CDR3 nucleotide sequence: TGTGCCAGCAGCGACAGGGGAGGGACTGAAGCTTTCTTT. Its protein is CASSDRGGTEAFF.

The table lists this clone with a few counts. The chain uses TRBV7-9 and TRBJ1-4; 11 nucleotides line up with TRBD1. This CDR3 has 15 amino acids. V lost 5 bases, J lost 7 bases, and 6 bases stayed unmatched. Per germline, CDR1 SEHNR and CDR2 FQNEAQ (reference sequence). In DNA, the CDR3 is TGTGCCAGCAGCACGAGGACAGGGGGCCCTGAAAAACTGTTTTTT. Translation: CASSTRTGGPEKLFF.

This clone was counted a few times. V is TRBV5-1 and J is TRBJ2-1, with D uncertain. This CDR3 contains 15 residues. The V and J ends lost 4 bases and 5 bases respectively, with 16 bases between them. CDR1 is SGHRS, CDR2 YFSETQ, per germline. CDR3 loop: CASSPRVRLNNEQFF. In nucleotides, the CDR3 is TGCGCCAGCAGCCCCCGGGTTAGGCTTAACAATGAGCAGTTCTTC.

This clone appeared a few times. The CDR3, as DNA: TGTGCCAGCAGTGACTCTTTAGCCCCCTACAATGAGCAGTTCTTC. Translating gives CASSDSLAPYNEQFF. The V and J genes are TRBV6-4 and TRBJ2-1, with no clear D. The CDR3 sequence is 15 residues long. Trimming took off 0 bases at V and 2 bases at J, with 8 bases between the two ends. CDR1 and CDR2 (germline): MRHNA, SNTAGT.

This clone occurred a few times. In DNA, the CDR3 is TGTGCCAGCAGTCGCCTCGACAGGGGGATGGAACGAAACACCATATATTTT. This sequence encodes CASSRLDRGMERNTIYF. J is TRBJ1-3 and V is TRBV27; 9 nucleotides agree with TRBD1. This CDR3 has 17 residues. The V segment lost 5 bases and the J segment 5 bases; nucleotides outside the gene matches: 13. Looked up from germline, CDR1 is MNHEY and CDR2 is SMNVEV (reference sequence).

There are a few counts of this clone. V and J are TRBV6-8 and TRBJ2-2; TRBD1 matches at 11 bases. The CDR3 is made up of 16 amino acids. V shed 6 bases, J shed 4 bases, and the junction held 7 bases outside the gene matches. From germline, CDR1 is MNHGY and CDR2 SAAAGT. The CDR3, as DNA: TGTGCCAGCAGGCGCCCGGACAGGGGGCGCACCGGGGAGCTGTTTTTT. It translates to CASRRPDRGRTGELFF.

The gene calls are TRBV5-1 and TRBJ2-1; 8 bases fit TRBD2. The CDR3 spans 16 residues. V shed 3 bases, J shed 9 bases, and the junction held 14 bases outside the gene matches. Per germline, CDR1 SGHRS and CDR2 YFSETQ. The chain's CDR3 is CASSSALGLVEAEQFF. CDR3 DNA: TGCGCCAGCAGCTCAGCGTTGGGACTAGTGGAGGCTGAGCAGTTCTTC. The full variable domain, rest sourced from reference TRBV5-1 and TRBJ2-1, is KAGVTQTPRYLIKTRGQQVTLSCSPISGHRSVSWYQQTPGQGLQFLFEYFSETQRNKGNFPGRFSGRQFSNSRSEMNVSTLELGDSALYLCASSSALGLVEAEQFFGPGTRLTVL.

This clone was detected ten times or more. The chain carries TRBV6-5 and TRBJ2-7; D uncertain. Trimming left V 5 bases short and J 2 bases short, with 10 bases between. This CDR3 has 13 residues. Looked up from germline, CDR1 is MNHEY and CDR2 is SVGAGI. DNA of the CDR3: TGTGCCAGCAGTGGCTCCTTTACCTACGAGCAGTACTTC. This encodes CASSGSFTYEQYF.

In its sample, this clone was seen a few times. This chain joins TRBV4-1 and TRBJ2-1; 9 bases align to TRBD2. Germline values: CDR1 MGHRA, CDR2 YSYEKL. V lost 1 base to trimming and J lost 5 bases; unmatched junction nucleotides: 6. This CDR3 spans 16 amino acids. The CDR3 region has the DNA TGCGCCAGCAGCCAAGGTCTAGCGGGACTAGACAATGAGCAGTTCTTC. It is translated as CASSQGLAGLDNEQFF.

This sequence joins TRBV5-1 and TRBJ2-3; 7 nucleotides agree with TRBD2. V was pared by 7 bases and J by 2 bases, with 10 bases of the junction left unmatched. The CDR3 has 15 residues. Germline assignment: CDR1 SGHRS and CDR2 YFSETQ. Here the CDR3 reads CASGLLAGYTDTQYF. CDR3 nucleotides: TGCGCCAGCGGTTTATTAGCGGGCTACACAGATACGCAGTATTTT.

This clone has more than one count but fewer than ten. The chain couples TRBV27 to TRBJ2-1, with TRBD1 matching over 9 bases. CDR1 is MNHEY and CDR2 is SMNVEV in the germline V gene (reference sequence). This CDR3 has 16 residues. V trimming: 6 bases; J trimming: 7 bases; junction bases outside the gene matches: 13. CDR3 sequence: CASSLLPGTGNNEQFF. The CDR3 DNA reads as TGTGCCAGCAGCCTTCTTCCCGGGACAGGGAATAATGAGCAGTTCTTC.

In this sample, this clone turned up a few times. The V gene is TRBV9, the J gene TRBJ1-5; 8 nucleotides line up with TRBD1. V gave up 3 bases and J gave up 7 bases; unmatched junction bases: 9. CDR1 SGDLS and CDR2 YYNGEE come from the germline V gene. This CDR3 is 15 amino acids long. This chain's CDR3 is CASSAWDRLSQPQHF. The CDR3 DNA reads as TGTGCCAGCAGCGCTTGGGACAGGCTTTCGCAGCCCCAGCATTTT.

This clone turned up a few times. The chain couples TRBV5-4 to TRBJ2-7; the match to TRBD1 covers 9 bases. The ends lost 2 bases at V and 4 bases at J; junction bases unmatched: 10. CDR3 length: 16 residues. Germline V gene sequence: CDR1 SGHNT, CDR2 YYREEE (reference sequence). DNA of the CDR3: TGTGCCAGCAGCTTCTTACCGGGACAGGGTATTTACGAGCAGTACTTC. Its protein product is CASSFLPGQGIYEQYF.

This clone was counted a few times. This chain connects TRBV7-8 to TRBJ2-7, with 12 bases that match TRBD2. Germline CDR1 SGHVS, CDR2 FQNEAQ. Trimming at V came to 4 bases and at J to 5 bases, leaving 9 bases not matched to a gene. There are 16 residues in the CDR3. In DNA form, the CDR3 reads TGTGCCAGCAGCTGGGATGAACTAGCGGGAGGTCACGAGCAGTACTTC. As protein: CASSWDELAGGHEQYF.

The chain is built from TRBV7-9 and TRBJ1-1; D ambiguous. This CDR3 has 13 amino acids. Trimming shortened V by 5 bases and J by 0 bases, and 7 bases separated the two germline ends. Germline V CDR1 and CDR2: SEHNR, FQNEAQ (reference sequence). The CDR3 sequence is CASSDQMNTEAFF. The CDR3, as DNA: TGTGCCAGCAGCGATCAGATGAACACTGAAGCTTTCTTT.

In this sample, this clone turned up a few times. The chain links TRBV29-1 to TRBJ1-2, with D tentatively TRBD1 (5 bases). Germline V gene sequence: CDR1 SQVTM, CDR2 ANQGSEA. V was pared by 0 bases and J by 3 bases, with 11 bases between. The CDR3 is 14 residues long. The CDR3 DNA reads as TGCAGCGTTGAAGATCGCAGGGCGGACTATGGCTACACCTTC. Protein sequence: CSVEDRRADYGYTF.

This clone occurred a few times. The chain uses TRBV5-4 and TRBJ1-2; 7 positions match TRBD1. CDR3 length equals 14 residues. V shed 5 bases, J shed 6 bases, and the junction held 10 bases outside the gene matches. CDR1 and CDR2 from the germline V gene are SGHNT and YYREEE (reference sequence). The CDR3 bases are TGTGCCAGCAGTCGAGGGGGCGCCTCTGATGGCTACACCTTC. Its protein product is CASSRGGASDGYTF.

CDR3 sequence: CASSSGSQRESKESYNEQFF. The CDR3, as DNA: TGTGCCAGTAGTAGTGGGTCTCAGCGGGAGTCAAAGGAGTCCTACAATGAGCAGTTCTTC. This chain joins TRBV19 and TRBJ2-1, with 8 positions matching TRBD2. Looked up from germline, CDR1 is LNHDA and CDR2 is SQIVND (reference sequence). J lost 1 base, V lost 4 bases, and 18 bases had no gene match. This CDR3 comprises 20 residues.

This rearrangement joins TRBV7-7 to TRBJ2-2; the match to TRBD2 covers 13 bases. Trimming took 5 bases from V and 4 from J; bases not matched to a gene: 4. CDR1 and CDR2 from the germline V gene are SSHAT and FNYEAQ (reference sequence). The CDR3 has 16 residues. CDR3 bases: TGTGCCAGCAGCCTACTAGCGGGAGGGCCCACCGGGGAGCTGTTTTTT. This gives the protein CASSLLAGGPTGELFF.

This chain joins TRBV30 and TRBJ1-2, with 7 bases that match TRBD1. Germline V gene data show CDR1 as GTSNPN and CDR2 as SVGIG (reference sequence). Trimming cost V 5 bases and J 4 bases; bases outside gene matches: 16. The CDR3 contains 16 residues. The CDR3 DNA is TGTGCCTGGTCCTCCGCAGGGGGTTCTACTTCCTATGGCTACACCTTC. Its translation: CAWSSAGGSTSYGYTF. The whole variable domain, remainder taken from reference TRBV30 and TRBJ1-2, is SQTIHQWPATLVQPVGSPLSLECTVEGTSNPNLYWYRQAAGRGLQLLFYSVGIGQISSEVPQNLSASRPQDRQFILSSKKLLLSDSGFYLCAWSSAGGSTSYGYTFGSGTRLTVV.

The chain couples TRBV5-1 to TRBJ1-4; 7 nucleotides align to TRBD1. V trimming: 3 bases; J trimming: 7 bases; junction bases outside the gene matches: 6. This CDR3 contains 14 residues. Looked up from germline, CDR1 is SGHRS and CDR2 is YFSETQ. The CDR3 is CASSSIDRAEKLFF. As DNA, the CDR3 is TGCGCCAGCAGCTCAATTGACAGGGCTGAAAAACTGTTTTTT.

As for this clone: The junction departs from germline at one end; a sequencing error may be responsible. The same CDR3 also results from other DNA sequences found in this sample. The chain carries TRBV10-3 and TRBJ1-2, with a weak D call TRBD1 (5 bases). This CDR3 region has 14 residues. Germline-derived CDR1 and CDR2 are ENHRY and SYGVKD. CDR3 in DNA: TGTGCCATCAGACTCGGACACCTTAACTATGGCTATACCTTC. Translating it yields CAIRLGHLNYGYTF.

The table lists this clone with a few counts. This chain connects TRBV30 to TRBJ1-6; TRBD1 is a possible D gene (6 bases). Germline V gene sequence: CDR1 GTSNPN, CDR2 SVGIG (reference sequence). The CDR3 runs to 14 residues. Trimming removed 5 bases at V and 1 base at J, with 9 bases between. CDR3 in DNA: TGTGCCTGGGGCGGACAGTCCTATAATTCACCCCTCCACTTT. It encodes CAWGGQSYNSPLHF.

The V gene is TRBV7-9, the J gene TRBJ2-2; a possible D gene is TRBD2 (6 bases). The CDR3 consists of 15 residues. Per the germline V gene, CDR1 is SEHNR and CDR2 is FQNEAQ (reference sequence). The V and J ends lost 5 bases and 2 bases respectively, with 12 bases between them. The CDR3 sequence is CASSLGRFNTGELFF. The CDR3, as DNA: TGTGCCAGCAGCCTCGGGAGATTCAACACCGGGGAGCTGTTTTTT.

The rearrangement uses TRBV27 and TRBJ1-1; possible D gene TRBD1, 5 bases. The CDR3 runs to 15 residues. Germline V CDR1 and CDR2: MNHEY, SMNVEV (reference sequence). V gave up 5 bases and J gave up 6 bases, with 19 bases separating them. The CDR3 nucleotides read TGTGCCAGCAGTACCATTAATCAGGGAAGCTCTGAAGCTTTCTTT. As protein: CASSTINQGSSEAFF.

There are a few counts of this clone. V usage is TRBV7-9 and J usage is TRBJ2-3; possible D gene TRBD2, 6 bases. The germline V gene encodes CDR1 SEHNR and CDR2 FQNEAQ (reference sequence). The CDR3 has 17 amino acids. Trimming left V 7 bases short and J 1 base short, with 21 bases between. The CDR3 protein is CASTRRGAAKGTDTQYF. CDR3 nucleotides: TGTGCCAGCACCCGGAGGGGAGCGGCAAAAGGCACAGATACGCAGTATTTT.

The chain couples TRBV9 to TRBJ2-3; D unresolved. The V and J ends lost 0 bases and 12 bases respectively, with 20 bases between them. CDR1 and CDR2 (germline): SGDLS, YYNGEE. This CDR3 has 15 amino acids. CDR3 amino acids: CASSVAGLIVGGQYF. CDR3 DNA: TGTGCCAGCAGCGTAGCTGGGTTGATTGTCGGCGGTCAGTATTTT.